This T cell receptor (beta chain) came from a study of blood T cells in healthy people across ages. There are 14 residues in the CDR3. Germline V gene data show CDR1 as LGHDT and CDR2 as YNNKEL (reference sequence). The germline V and J ends were trimmed by 5 bases and 11 bases, with 21 bases remaining between them. Combining a sample-barcoded 5' primer with a J-beta primer mix, a second PCR ran for about 7 to 11 cycles. Via MiXCR, TCRdb re-called the 5' RACE reads, giving one row per CDR3 protein. The sample has roughly 680,000 distinct CDR3 sequences; about half are singletons. The sequence came from a woman aged 55-70 years in good health. The V and J genes are TRBV3-1 and TRBJ2-5, with a weak D call TRBD2 (7 bases). The sample taken for sequencing was blood. The CDR3 loop is CASSSFQGRGEQYF. The CDR3 nucleotides are TGTGCCAGCAGCTCGTTTCAGGGGAGGGGTGAGCAGTACTTC.